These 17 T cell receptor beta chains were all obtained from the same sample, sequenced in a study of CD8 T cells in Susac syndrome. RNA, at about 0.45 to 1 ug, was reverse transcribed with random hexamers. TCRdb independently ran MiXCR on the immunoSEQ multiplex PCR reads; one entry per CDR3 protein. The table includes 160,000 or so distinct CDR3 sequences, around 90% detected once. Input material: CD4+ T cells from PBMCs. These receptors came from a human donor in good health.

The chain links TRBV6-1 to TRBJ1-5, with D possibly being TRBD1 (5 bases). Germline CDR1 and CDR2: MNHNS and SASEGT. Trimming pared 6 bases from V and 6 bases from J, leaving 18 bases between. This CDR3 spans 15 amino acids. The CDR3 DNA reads TGTGCCAGCAGATTCGTCGGGAGGGGCGGTCAGCCCCAGCATTTT. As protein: CASRFVGRGGQPQHF.

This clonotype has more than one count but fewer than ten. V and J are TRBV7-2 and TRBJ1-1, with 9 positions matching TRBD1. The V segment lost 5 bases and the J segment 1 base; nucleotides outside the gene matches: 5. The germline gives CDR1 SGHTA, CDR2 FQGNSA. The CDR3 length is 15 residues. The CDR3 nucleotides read TGTGCCAGCAGCCCCCGGGACAGGGAGAACACTGAAGCTTTCTTT. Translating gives CASSPRDRENTEAFF.

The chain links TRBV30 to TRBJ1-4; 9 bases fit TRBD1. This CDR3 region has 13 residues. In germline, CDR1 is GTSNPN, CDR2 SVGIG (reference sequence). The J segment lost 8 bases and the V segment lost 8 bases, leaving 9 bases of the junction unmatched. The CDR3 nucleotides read TGTGCCGGCCGGACAGGGGAGAGCGAAAAACTGTTTTTT. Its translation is CAGRTGESEKLFF.

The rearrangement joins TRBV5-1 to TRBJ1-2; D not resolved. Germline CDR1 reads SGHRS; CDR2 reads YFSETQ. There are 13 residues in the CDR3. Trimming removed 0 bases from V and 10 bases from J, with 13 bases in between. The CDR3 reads CASSLEQPNHYTF. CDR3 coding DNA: TGCGCCAGCAGCTTGGAACAGCCAAACCACTACACCTTC.

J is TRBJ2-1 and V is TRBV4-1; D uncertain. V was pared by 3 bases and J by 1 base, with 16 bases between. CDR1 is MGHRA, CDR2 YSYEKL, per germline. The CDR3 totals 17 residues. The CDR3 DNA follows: TGCGCCAGCAGCCAGCCGAAAGTCATGGAGTCCTACAATGAGCAGTTCTTC. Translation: CASSQPKVMESYNEQFF.

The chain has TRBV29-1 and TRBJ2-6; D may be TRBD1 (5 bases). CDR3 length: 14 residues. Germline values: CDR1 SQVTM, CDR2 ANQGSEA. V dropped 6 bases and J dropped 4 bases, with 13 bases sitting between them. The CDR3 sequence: CSVAMGPGANVLTF. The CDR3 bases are TGCAGCGTCGCGATGGGGCCCGGGGCCAACGTCCTGACTTTC.

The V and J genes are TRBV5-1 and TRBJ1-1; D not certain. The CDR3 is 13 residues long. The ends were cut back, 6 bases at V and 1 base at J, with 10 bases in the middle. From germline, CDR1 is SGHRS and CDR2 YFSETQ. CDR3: CASTTDGNTEAFF. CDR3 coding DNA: TGCGCCAGCACTACGGACGGGAACACTGAAGCTTTCTTT.

CDR3 region: CASSSPGTSVNEQFF. CDR3 coding DNA: TGCGCCAGCAGCTCACCCGGGACTAGCGTCAATGAGCAGTTCTTC. The chain is built from TRBV4-1 and TRBJ2-1; TRBD2 aligns across 10 bases. Germline CDR1 is MGHRA and CDR2 is YSYEKL. Germline trimming cut 5 bases from V and 6 bases from J; bases unmatched to any gene: 7. CDR3 length: 15 amino acids.

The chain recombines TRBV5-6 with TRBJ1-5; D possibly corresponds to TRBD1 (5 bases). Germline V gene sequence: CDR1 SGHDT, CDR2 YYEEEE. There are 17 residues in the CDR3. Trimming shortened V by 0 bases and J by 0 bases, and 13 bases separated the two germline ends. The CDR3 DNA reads TGTGCCAGCAGCTTGGGGGGCGGGTTATATAGCAATCAGCCCCAGCATTTT. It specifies CASSLGGGLYSNQPQHF.

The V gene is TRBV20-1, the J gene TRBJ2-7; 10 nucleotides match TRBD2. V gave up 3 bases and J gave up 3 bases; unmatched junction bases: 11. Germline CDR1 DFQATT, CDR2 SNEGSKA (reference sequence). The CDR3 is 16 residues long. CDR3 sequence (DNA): TGCAGTGCTAGGTCCCTAAGGACTAGCGGTTACTACGAGCAGTACTTC. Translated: CSARSLRTSGYYEQYF.

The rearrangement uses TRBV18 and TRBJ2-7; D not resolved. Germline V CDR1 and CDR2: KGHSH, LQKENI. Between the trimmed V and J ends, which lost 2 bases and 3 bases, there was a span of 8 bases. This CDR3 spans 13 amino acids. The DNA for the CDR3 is TGTGCCAGCTCACCAAATGGGGACTACGAGCAGTACTTC. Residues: CASSPNGDYEQYF. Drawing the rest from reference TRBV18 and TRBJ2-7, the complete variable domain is NAGVMQNPRHLVRRRGQEARLRCSPMKGHSHVYWYRQLPEEGLKFMVYLQKENIIDESGMPKERFSAEFPKEGPSILRIQQVVRGDSAAYFCASSPNGDYEQYFGPGTRLTVT.

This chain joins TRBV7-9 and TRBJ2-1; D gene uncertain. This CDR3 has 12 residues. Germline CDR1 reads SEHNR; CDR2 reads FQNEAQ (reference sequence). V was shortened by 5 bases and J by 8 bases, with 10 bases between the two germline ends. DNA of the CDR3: TGTGCCAGCAGCCCCGCTTTCCATGAGCAGTTCTTC. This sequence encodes CASSPAFHEQFF.

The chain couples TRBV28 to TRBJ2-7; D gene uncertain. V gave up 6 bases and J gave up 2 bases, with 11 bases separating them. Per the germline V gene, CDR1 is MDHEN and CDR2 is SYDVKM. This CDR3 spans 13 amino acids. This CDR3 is CASRSDATYEQYF. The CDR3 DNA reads TGTGCCAGCAGATCGGACGCCACCTACGAGCAGTACTTC. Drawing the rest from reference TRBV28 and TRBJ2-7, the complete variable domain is DVKVTQSSRYLVKRTGEKVFLECVQDMDHENMFWYRQDPGLGLRLIYFSYDVKMKEKGDIPEGYSVSREKKERFSLILESASTNQTSMYLCASRSDATYEQYFGPGTRLTVT.

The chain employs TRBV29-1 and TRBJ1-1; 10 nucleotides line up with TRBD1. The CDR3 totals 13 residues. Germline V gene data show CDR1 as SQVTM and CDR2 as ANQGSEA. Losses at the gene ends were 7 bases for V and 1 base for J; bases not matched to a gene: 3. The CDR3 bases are TGCAGCGGGGACAGGGGAGAGAACACTGAAGCTTTCTTT. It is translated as CSGDRGENTEAFF.

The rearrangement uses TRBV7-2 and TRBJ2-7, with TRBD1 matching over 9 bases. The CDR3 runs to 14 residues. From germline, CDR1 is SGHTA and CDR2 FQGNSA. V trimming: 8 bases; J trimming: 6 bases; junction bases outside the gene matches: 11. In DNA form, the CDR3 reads TGTGCCAGCGGTCGGGGGACAGGGTTGGGCGAGCAGTACTTC. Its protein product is CASGRGTGLGEQYF.

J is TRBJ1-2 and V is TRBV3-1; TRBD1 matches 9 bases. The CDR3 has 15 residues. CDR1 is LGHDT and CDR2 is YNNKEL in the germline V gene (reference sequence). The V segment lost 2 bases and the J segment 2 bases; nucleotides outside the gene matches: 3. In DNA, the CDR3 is TGTGCCAGCAGCCAACCCGGACAGGGGAACTATGGCTACACCTTC. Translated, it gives CASSQPGQGNYGYTF.

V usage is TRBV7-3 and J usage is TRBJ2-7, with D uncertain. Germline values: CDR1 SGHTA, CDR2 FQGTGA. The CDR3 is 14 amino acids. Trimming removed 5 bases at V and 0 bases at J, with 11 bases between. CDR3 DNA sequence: TGTGCCAGCAGCCCCTCTGGGGACTCCTACGAGCAGTACTTC. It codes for CASSPSGDSYEQYF.